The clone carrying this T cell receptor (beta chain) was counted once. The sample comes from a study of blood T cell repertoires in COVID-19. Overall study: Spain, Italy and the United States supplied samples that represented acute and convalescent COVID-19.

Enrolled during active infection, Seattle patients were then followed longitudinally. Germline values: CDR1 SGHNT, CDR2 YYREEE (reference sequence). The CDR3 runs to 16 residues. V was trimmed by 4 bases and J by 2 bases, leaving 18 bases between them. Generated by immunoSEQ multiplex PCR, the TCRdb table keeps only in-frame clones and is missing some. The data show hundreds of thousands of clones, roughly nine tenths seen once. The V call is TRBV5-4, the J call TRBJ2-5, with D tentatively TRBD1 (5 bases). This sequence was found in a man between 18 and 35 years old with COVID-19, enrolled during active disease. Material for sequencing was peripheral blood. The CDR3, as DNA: TGTGCCAGCAGCCCCGGAATCCCTGACAGTCAAGAGACCCAGTACTTC. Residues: CASSPGIPDSQETQYF.